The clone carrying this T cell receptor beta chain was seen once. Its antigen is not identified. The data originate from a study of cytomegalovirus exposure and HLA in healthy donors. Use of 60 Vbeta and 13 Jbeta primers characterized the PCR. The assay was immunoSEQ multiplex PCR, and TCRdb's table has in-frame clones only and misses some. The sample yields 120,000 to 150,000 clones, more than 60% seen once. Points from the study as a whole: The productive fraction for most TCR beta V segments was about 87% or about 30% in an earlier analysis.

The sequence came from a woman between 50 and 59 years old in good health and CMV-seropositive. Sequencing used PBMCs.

CDR3: CAWTTGGPEAFF. As DNA, the CDR3 is TGTGCCTGGACCACGGGGGGACCCGAAGCTTTCTTT. The chain joins TRBV30 to TRBJ1-1; weak D call: TRBD1 (5 bases). The length of the CDR3 is 12 residues. Germline V gene lookup returns CDR1 GTSNPN and CDR2 SVGIG (reference sequence). V shed 4 bases and J shed 8 bases, with 14 bases lying between them. Looking up the rest from reference TRBV30 and TRBJ1-1 gives the full variable domain: SQTIHQWPATLVQPVGSPLSLECTVEGTSNPNLYWYRQAAGRGLQLLFYSVGIGQISSEVPQNLSASRPQDRQFILSSKKLLLSDSGFYLCAWTTGGPEAFFGQGTRLTVV.